This entry lists 26 T cell receptor beta chains sequenced from one sample in a study of T-cell reconstitution after alpha-beta-depleted transplantation in children. Unique molecular identifiers tagged the TCRbeta library. TCRdb independently ran MiXCR on the PCR reads; one entry per CDR3 protein. Among some 200,000 distinct CDR3 sequences, 5% to 7.5% were seen once, and the ten largest hold roughly 4.7%. Material: PBMCs, obtained before TCRalphabeta/CD19-depleted stem cell transplant. The source is a girl in the first two years of life with combined immunodeficiency, due to receive a stem cell transplant.

This clonotype appeared many times. The chain uses TRBV7-3 and TRBJ2-1; D call uncertain. The V end was cut by 4 bases, the J end by 7 bases, with 11 bases between. This CDR3 is built from 13 residues. In germline, CDR1 is SGHTA, CDR2 FQGTGA. The CDR3 DNA is TGTGCCAGCAGCTCCCGCCCAATGAATGAGCAGTTCTTC. Amino acid sequence: CASSSRPMNEQFF.

The rearrangement uses TRBV4-3 and TRBJ1-1, with D tentatively TRBD1 (5 bases). Trimming cost V 1 base and J 9 bases, with 18 bases left between them. The CDR3 extends over 15 amino acids. Looked up from germline, CDR1 is LGHNA and CDR2 is YSLEER. Here the CDR3 reads CASSQVLGRINQAFF. DNA of the CDR3: TGCGCCAGCAGCCAAGTGTTGGGACGCATCAACCAAGCTTTCTTT.

This clonotype has a count of ten or more. V and J are TRBV29-1 and TRBJ2-1; D not resolved. Trimming cost V 0 bases and J 5 bases, with 5 bases left between them. CDR3 length equals 12 residues. Germline lookup yields CDR1 SQVTM and CDR2 ANQGSEA. The CDR3 loop is CSVEDGDNEQFF. CDR3 sequence (DNA): TGCAGCGTTGAAGATGGTGACAATGAGCAGTTCTTC.

V gene TRBV5-1 combines with J gene TRBJ2-7; 9 bases are a match to TRBD2. Germline CDR1 and CDR2: SGHRS and YFSETQ. CDR3 length: 15 amino acids. V was pared by 3 bases and J by 9 bases, with 13 bases of the junction left unmatched. The CDR3 reads CASSSRTGGRVGQYF. The CDR3 DNA is TGCGCCAGCAGCTCCCGGACTGGCGGGAGGGTCGGGCAGTACTTC. Filled out from reference TRBV5-1 and TRBJ2-7, the complete variable domain reads KAGVTQTPRYLIKTRGQQVTLSCSPISGHRSVSWYQQTPGQGLQFLFEYFSETQRNKGNFPGRFSGRQFSNSRSEMNVSTLELGDSALYLCASSSRTGGRVGQYFGPGTRLTVT.

This clonotype came up many times. The chain uses TRBV19 and TRBJ2-1; 7 positions agree with TRBD1. V lost 5 bases and J lost 7; bases outside the gene matches: 11. Germline V gene sequence: CDR1 LNHDA, CDR2 SQIVND (reference sequence). The CDR3 spans 15 residues. CDR3 sequence (DNA): TGTGCCAGTAGTGTGAGGGGGCTTGTAAATAATGAGCAGTTCTTC. Translated: CASSVRGLVNNEQFF. Full variable domain (rest looked up from reference TRBV19 and TRBJ2-1): DGGITQSPKYLFRKEGQNVTLSCEQNLNHDAMYWYRQDPGQGLRLIYYSQIVNDFQKGDIAEGYSVSREKKESFPLTVTSAQKNPTAFYLCASSVRGLVNNEQFFGPGTRLTVL.

This clonotype was detected many times. The CDR3 is CASSASTSSQETQYF. The CDR3 nucleotides are TGTGCCAGCAGCGCCTCGACTAGCAGCCAAGAGACCCAGTACTTC. This chain joins TRBV9 and TRBJ2-5; 7 nucleotides agree with TRBD2. The V gene's germline CDR1 is SGDLS and CDR2 YYNGEE. The CDR3 is made up of 15 amino acids. V dropped 3 bases and J dropped 1; count of bases not matched to a gene: 6. Using reference TRBV9 and TRBJ2-5 for the parts outside the CDR3, the full variable domain is DSGVTQTPKHLITATGQRVTLRCSPRSGDLSVYWYQQSLDQGLQFLIQYYNGEERAKGNILERFSAQQFPDLHSELNLSSLELGDSALYFCASSASTSSQETQYFGPGTRLLVL.

In this sample, this clonotype turned up a few times. The chain links TRBV6-5 to TRBJ2-1, with a weak D call TRBD2 (6 bases). V was trimmed by 2 bases and J by 8 bases, leaving 16 bases between them. The CDR3 is 15 amino acids. Germline CDR1 is MNHEY and CDR2 is SVGAGI. The CDR3 bases are TGTGCCAGCAGTTACAGACTAGATCATGGGGATGAGCAGTTCTTC. Amino acids: CASSYRLDHGDEQFF.

In its sample, this clonotype was seen many times. CDR3 bases: TGTGCCAGCAGCTTGACTAGCTTAGGGGGCAATGAGCAGTTCTTC. Its protein is CASSLTSLGGNEQFF. The V gene is TRBV5-8, the J gene TRBJ2-1, with D perhaps TRBD1 or TRBD2 (6 bases each). Germline V lookup: CDR1 SGHTS, CDR2 YDEGEE. Deletions cut 1 base from V and 6 bases from J, with 14 bases between. The CDR3 covers 15 residues. Supplemented by reference TRBV5-8 and TRBJ2-1, the full variable domain reads EAGVTQSPTHLIKTRGQQATLRCSPISGHTSVYWYQQALGLGLQFLLWYDEGEERNRGNFPPRFSGRQFPNYSSELNVNALELEDSALYLCASSLTSLGGNEQFFGPGTRLTVL.

This clonotype was counted ten times or more. This chain links TRBV21-1 with TRBJ2-6. TRBV21-1 is a recognized pseudogene. The CDR3 has 15 amino acids. In nucleotides, the CDR3 is TGTGCCAGCAGCATGAAGGTCTCTGGGGCCAACGTCCTGACTTTC. Protein: CASSMKVSGANVLTF.

This clonotype was observed at least ten times. The V gene is TRBV28, the J gene TRBJ1-4, with 7 nucleotides matching TRBD1. Germline CDR1 reads MDHEN; CDR2 reads SYDVKM. The ends lost 8 bases at V and 7 bases at J; junction bases unmatched: 13. The CDR3 totals 15 residues. CDR3 nucleotides: TGTGCCAGCCTTAATACCGACAGGGACGTTGAAAAACTGTTTTTT. This sequence encodes CASLNTDRDVEKLFF.

At least ten counts were recorded for this clonotype. The rearrangement links TRBV4-2 to TRBJ2-1; tentatively, D is TRBD2 (5 bases). The CDR3 is made up of 15 amino acids. V lost 4 bases, J lost 2 bases, and 12 bases lay in between. Germline values: CDR1 LGHNA, CDR2 YNFKEQ. The CDR3 here is CASSPRPEAYNEQFF. DNA for the CDR3: TGTGCCAGCAGCCCCAGACCGGAGGCCTACAATGAGCAGTTCTTC.

This clonotype occurred many times. The CDR3: CASSVGSRIEQFF. The CDR3 bases are TGTGCCAGCAGCGTCGGCTCTAGGATCGAGCAGTTCTTC. V usage is TRBV9 and J usage is TRBJ2-1; no firm D call. Germline V lookup: CDR1 SGDLS, CDR2 YYNGEE. V lost 2 bases to trimming and J lost 10 bases, with 13 bases between them. CDR3 length: 13 amino acids. Together with reference TRBV9 and TRBJ2-1, the CDR3 gives the full variable domain: DSGVTQTPKHLITATGQRVTLRCSPRSGDLSVYWYQQSLDQGLQFLIQYYNGEERAKGNILERFSAQQFPDLHSELNLSSLELGDSALYFCASSVGSRIEQFFGPGTRLTVL.

This clonotype was counted ten times or more. The chain uses TRBV3-1 and TRBJ1-1; D is unresolved. Trimming left V 0 bases short and J 0 bases short, with 11 bases between. In germline, CDR1 is LGHDT, CDR2 YNNKEL (reference sequence). The length of the CDR3 is 16 residues. Here the CDR3 DNA reads TGTGCCAGCAGCCAAGATCTGATCAGGCTGAACACTGAAGCTTTCTTT. This translates into CASSQDLIRLNTEAFF.

Ten or more counts support this clonotype. CDR3 sequence reads: CASSLGSPRESHFF. CDR3 DNA: TGTGCCAGCAGTTTGGGTAGTCCCCGGGAATCACATTTCTTC. The chain employs TRBV27 and TRBJ2-1; D possibly corresponds to TRBD2 (5 bases). The germline V gene encodes CDR1 MNHEY and CDR2 SMNVEV (reference sequence). The V end was cut by 3 bases, the J end by 16 bases, with 22 bases between. CDR3 length: 14 residues.

At least ten counts were recorded for this clonotype. The V and J genes are TRBV4-1 and TRBJ1-1; 7 nucleotides agree with TRBD1. This CDR3 comprises 15 residues. Germline V gene data show CDR1 as MGHRA and CDR2 as YSYEKL. The V and J ends lost 3 bases and 3 bases, in that order; junction bases with no gene match: 7. This chain's CDR3 is CASSHRQGGDTEAFF. DNA for the CDR3: TGCGCCAGCAGCCATAGACAGGGTGGGGACACTGAAGCTTTCTTT.

This clonotype was detected many times. The V and J genes are TRBV14 and TRBJ1-2; tentative D call: TRBD1 (5 bases). Germline V gene sequence: CDR1 SGHDN, CDR2 FVKESK. V lost 1 base and J lost 4, with 13 bases in between. This CDR3 has 15 amino acids. DNA for the CDR3: TGTGCCAGCAGCCAAGGGCAACTTAGGGGCTATGGCTACACCTTC. This encodes CASSQGQLRGYGYTF. The whole variable domain, filled in from reference TRBV14 and TRBJ1-2, reads EAGVTQFPSHSVIEKGQTVTLRCDPISGHDNLYWYRRVMGKEIKFLLHFVKESKQDESGMPNNRFLAERTGGTYSTLKVQPAELEDSGVYFCASSQGQLRGYGYTFGSGTRLTVV.

The gene calls are TRBV7-9 and TRBJ1-2; D not resolved. Deletions cut 6 bases from V and 2 bases from J, with 16 bases between. The CDR3 extends over 15 amino acids. Germline-derived CDR1 and CDR2 are SEHNR and FQNEAQ (reference sequence). As DNA, the CDR3 is TGTGCCAGCAGTCCCCGACTGATTCGAAACTATGGCTACACCTTC. Amino acids: CASSPRLIRNYGYTF.

This clonotype was seen ten or more times. The chain is built from TRBV4-2 and TRBJ1-4; D perhaps matches TRBD1 (5 bases). CDR3 size: 15 residues. The germline V gene encodes CDR1 LGHNA and CDR2 YNFKEQ. Between the trimmed V and J ends, which lost 3 bases and 7 bases, there was a span of 15 bases. The CDR3 DNA is TGTGCCAGCAGCCAGGTCGGCAGGGAAGGTGAAAAACTGTTTTTT. This translates into CASSQVGREGEKLFF.

The rearrangement uses TRBV7-9 and TRBJ2-7, with TRBD1 matching over 8 bases. V lost 2 bases to trimming and J lost 6 bases; unmatched junction nucleotides: 6. This CDR3 has 14 residues. Germline V gene sequence: CDR1 SEHNR, CDR2 FQNEAQ (reference sequence). CDR3 amino acids: CASSLTDRGGEQYF. For the CDR3, the DNA is TGTGCCAGCAGCTTAACTGACAGGGGCGGCGAGCAGTACTTC.

This clonotype was detected ten times or more. The rearrangement uses TRBV28 and TRBJ2-1; 8 nucleotides line up with TRBD2. J gave up 4 bases and V 2 bases, and 7 bases lay outside the gene matches. The CDR3 runs 16 residues. Germline CDR1 and CDR2: MDHEN and SYDVKM. The CDR3 DNA follows: TGTGCCAGCAGTTTAACTCGACTAGCGCAGTACAATGAGCAGTTCTTC. Translating gives CASSLTRLAQYNEQFF.

The gene calls are TRBV9 and TRBJ2-2; 11 nucleotides line up with TRBD2. The germline gives CDR1 SGDLS, CDR2 YYNGEE. This CDR3 region has 15 residues. V was clipped by 4 bases and J by 5 bases; unmatched bases: 4. CDR3 amino acids: CASSLRTSGTGELFF. The DNA of the CDR3 is TGTGCCAGCAGCTTAAGGACTAGCGGGACCGGGGAGCTGTTTTTT.

At least ten counts were recorded for this clonotype. No conserved phenylalanine or tryptophan ends this CDR3, so it is likely a read error. The DNA is omitted, as the CDR3 cannot be located on it reliably, and the CDR3 follows TCRdb's listing. The chain joins TRBV29-1 to TRBJ2-7; the DNA was not compared with TRBD1, the D call given in the table. The CDR3 adds up to 10 amino acids, both ends counted. Germline CDR1 and CDR2: SQVTM and ANQGSEA. CDR3 residues: CSVESVGQGI.

This clonotype was counted many times. The chain combines TRBV3-1 with TRBJ2-7, with a weak D call TRBD1 (6 bases). This CDR3 comprises 15 residues. V was shortened by 0 bases and J by 3 bases, with 12 bases between the two germline ends. Per the germline V gene, CDR1 is LGHDT and CDR2 is YNNKEL (reference sequence). The CDR3 protein is CASSQDSGDDYEQYF. The CDR3 DNA reads as TGTGCCAGCAGCCAAGATTCAGGGGACGACTACGAGCAGTACTTC.

This clonotype was recorded at least ten times. In DNA form, the CDR3 reads TGTGCCAGCATGATGACGGGGGCCGCCTACGAGCAGTACTTC. The encoded protein is CASMMTGAAYEQYF. J is TRBJ2-7 and V is TRBV7-9; TRBD1 or TRBD2 may be the D gene (6 bases each). With 7 bases removed from V and 2 bases from J, the gap between germline ends came to 15 bases. This CDR3 comprises 14 residues. The germline gives CDR1 SEHNR, CDR2 FQNEAQ (reference sequence). Together with reference TRBV7-9 and TRBJ2-7, the CDR3 gives the full variable domain: DTGVSQNPRHKITKRGQNVTFRCDPISEHNRLYWYRQTLGQGPEFLTYFQNEAQLEKSRLLSDRFSAERPKGSFSTLEIQRTEQGDSAMYLCASMMTGAAYEQYFGPGTRLTVT.

There are many counts of this clonotype. The gene calls are TRBV29-1 and TRBJ2-1; the match to TRBD1 covers 8 bases. CDR3 size: 14 residues. V lost 5 bases and J lost 6; bases outside the gene matches: 9. CDR1 SQVTM and CDR2 ANQGSEA come from the germline V gene. The CDR3 sequence: CSVWTGKGSNEQFF. The CDR3 region has the DNA TGCAGCGTTTGGACAGGGAAAGGGTCCAATGAGCAGTTCTTC.

There are a few counts of this clonotype. The rearrangement links TRBV4-3 to TRBJ2-3; D unclear. Germline values: CDR1 LGHNA, CDR2 YSLEER. V lost 5 bases and J lost 2, with 11 bases in between. The CDR3 loop spans 14 amino acids. CDR3 DNA sequence: TGCGCCAGCAGCACCAATCCTGTCACAGATACGCAGTATTTT. Protein sequence: CASSTNPVTDTQYF.